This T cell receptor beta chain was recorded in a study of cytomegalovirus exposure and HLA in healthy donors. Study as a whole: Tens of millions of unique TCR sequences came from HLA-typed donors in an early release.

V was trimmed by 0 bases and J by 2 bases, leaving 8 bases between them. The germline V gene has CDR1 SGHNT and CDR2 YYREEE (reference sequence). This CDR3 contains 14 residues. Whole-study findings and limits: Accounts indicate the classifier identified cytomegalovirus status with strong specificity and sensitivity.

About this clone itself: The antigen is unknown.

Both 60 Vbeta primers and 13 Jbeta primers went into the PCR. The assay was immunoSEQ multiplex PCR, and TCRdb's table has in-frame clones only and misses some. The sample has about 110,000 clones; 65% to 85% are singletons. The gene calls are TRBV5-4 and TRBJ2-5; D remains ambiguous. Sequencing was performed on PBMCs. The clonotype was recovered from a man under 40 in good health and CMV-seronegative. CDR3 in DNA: TGTGCCAGCAGCTTGGCTAGTCGACAAGAGACCCAGTACTTC. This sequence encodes CASSLASRQETQYF.